The 17 T cell receptor beta chains in this list originate from one sample, sequenced in a study of blood T cell repertoires in COVID-19. Libraries were prepared by immunoSEQ multiplex PCR; TCRdb keeps only in-frame clonotypes and omits some of them. This sample has about 360,000 clones, with more than 75% found just once. Material: peripheral blood. These TCRs come from a human donor with acute or convalescent COVID-19. The donor label of this sample is uncertain.

In this sample, this clone turned up once. The V gene is TRBV7-9, the J gene TRBJ2-1; D gene ambiguous. Germline CDR1 is SEHNR and CDR2 is FQNEAQ (reference sequence). V shed 7 bases and J shed 4 bases, with 11 bases lying between them. This CDR3 is 13 amino acids long. The CDR3 DNA reads TGTGCCAGCACACAAGAAGTGTACAATGAGCAGTTCTTC. Translated, it gives CASTQEVYNEQFF.

This clone has just one count. CDR3 sequence: CASRVRSGVRSTDTQYF. The CDR3 nucleotides are TGTGCCAGTAGGGTGAGGTCAGGGGTTCGTAGCACAGATACGCAGTATTTT. This chain connects TRBV19 to TRBJ2-3; a weak D match, TRBD1 (6 bases). Per the germline V gene, CDR1 is LNHDA and CDR2 is SQIVND (reference sequence). The CDR3 is made up of 17 amino acids. Trimming pared 6 bases from V and 0 bases from J, leaving 19 bases between.

Only one count was recorded for this clone. The V gene is TRBV6-5, the J gene TRBJ1-5; D may be TRBD1 (6 bases). The CDR3 is made up of 14 amino acids. The V and J ends lost 8 bases and 3 bases respectively, with 14 bases between them. Germline values: CDR1 MNHEY, CDR2 SVGAGI. CDR3 amino acids: CASRNQGPNQPQHF. The DNA of the CDR3 is TGTGCCAGCCGCAATCAGGGGCCCAATCAGCCCCAGCATTTT.

This clone appeared a single time. The chain joins TRBV27 to TRBJ2-3; TRBD2 matches at 9 bases. The germline V gene has CDR1 MNHEY and CDR2 SMNVEV (reference sequence). Trimming at V came to 7 bases and at J to 2 bases, leaving 19 bases not matched to a gene. CDR3 size: 19 residues. The CDR3, as DNA: TGTGCCAGCACCTCAGTGCGGGGGGGCCGTGTAGGTCCCACAGATACGCAGTATTTT. Translation: CASTSVRGGRVGPTDTQYF.

V gene TRBV7-9 combines with J gene TRBJ2-7; D unresolved. Between the trimmed V and J ends, which lost 0 bases and 1 base, there was a span of 10 bases. The germline gives CDR1 SEHNR, CDR2 FQNEAQ (reference sequence). This CDR3 comprises 15 residues. The CDR3 sequence is CASSLATSRSYEQYF. The CDR3 DNA follows: TGTGCCAGCAGCTTAGCGACTTCCAGATCCTACGAGCAGTACTTC.

The chain is built from TRBV28 and TRBJ2-1; maybe TRBD2 (5 bases). V was pared by 2 bases and J by 4 bases, with 9 bases between. Germline V gene lookup returns CDR1 MDHEN and CDR2 SYDVKM. CDR3 length: 14 amino acids. The CDR3 sequence is CASSLVREYNEQFF. DNA of the CDR3: TGTGCCAGCAGTTTAGTACGGGAATACAATGAGCAGTTCTTC. The variable domain in full, with the rest retrieved from reference TRBV28 and TRBJ2-1, is DVKVTQSSRYLVKRTGEKVFLECVQDMDHENMFWYRQDPGLGLRLIYFSYDVKMKEKGDIPEGYSVSREKKERFSLILESASTNQTSMYLCASSLVREYNEQFFGPGTRLTVL.

The CDR3 nucleotides are TGTGCCATTCCTTCGGGGGGGAGCTCTGGAAACACCATATATTTT. Its translation: CAIPSGGSSGNTIYF. This chain joins TRBV7-9 and TRBJ1-3; possible D gene TRBD1, 5 bases. V was trimmed by 10 bases and J by 0 bases, leaving 16 bases between them. The CDR3 loop spans 15 amino acids. Looked up from germline, CDR1 is SEHNR and CDR2 is FQNEAQ (reference sequence).

V is TRBV2 and J is TRBJ1-2; D remains ambiguous. The CDR3 spans 14 residues. With 3 bases removed from V and 8 bases from J, the gap between germline ends came to 16 bases. In germline, CDR1 is SNHLY, CDR2 FYNNEI. In DNA, the CDR3 is TGTGCCAGCAGTGATGTTGGCGGCGCCTCGGGCTACACCTTC. Translating gives CASSDVGGASGYTF.

The rearrangement uses TRBV19 and TRBJ1-1, with a weak D call TRBD1 (5 bases). Per germline, CDR1 LNHDA and CDR2 SQIVND (reference sequence). With 7 bases removed from V and 0 bases from J, the gap between germline ends came to 15 bases. The CDR3 totals 15 residues. CDR3 region: CASKGITTMNTEAFF. For the CDR3, the DNA is TGTGCCAGTAAGGGGATTACCACTATGAACACTGAAGCTTTCTTT.

This chain links TRBV10-3 with TRBJ2-3; 7 positions match TRBD1. This CDR3 comprises 13 residues. Germline CDR1 and CDR2: ENHRY and SYGVKD. V was pared by 2 bases and J by 6 bases, with 2 bases of the junction left unmatched. The CDR3 is CAISETGADTQYF. CDR3 nucleotide sequence: TGTGCCATCAGTGAGACAGGGGCCGATACGCAGTATTTT.

This chain uses TRBV5-1 with TRBJ1-6, with 7 bases identical to TRBD1. V shed 0 bases and J 5 bases; nucleotides not matched to a gene: 2. The CDR3 length is 15 residues. CDR1 and CDR2 (germline): SGHRS, YFSETQ. The CDR3: CASSLVTGNNSPLHF. Written as DNA, the CDR3 is TGCGCCAGCAGCTTGGTGACAGGGAATAATTCACCCCTCCACTTT.

The genes are TRBV5-1 and TRBJ1-6; TRBD1 matches at 8 bases. The CDR3 length is 14 residues. Germline assignment: CDR1 SGHRS and CDR2 YFSETQ. Unmatched junction bases numbered 3, after V lost 3 bases and J lost 7 bases. In DNA form, the CDR3 reads TGCGCCAGCAGCTGGGGACAGGAGAATTCACCCCTCCACTTT. Its translation: CASSWGQENSPLHF.

J is TRBJ1-1 and V is TRBV5-6; D perhaps matches TRBD1 (5 bases). Germline V gene data show CDR1 as SGHDT and CDR2 as YYEEEE. The CDR3 has 15 residues. Trimming took off 1 base at V and 5 bases at J, with 15 bases between the two ends. The CDR3 region is CASSLLGMEGTEAFF. CDR3 DNA sequence: TGTGCCAGCAGCTTGTTAGGGATGGAGGGGACTGAAGCTTTCTTT.

The rearrangement joins TRBV5-1 to TRBJ1-6, with 7 bases fitting TRBD1. Losses at the gene ends were 4 bases for V and 7 bases for J; bases not matched to a gene: 11. CDR3 length: 16 residues. Germline V gene sequence: CDR1 SGHRS, CDR2 YFSETQ. CDR3 loop: CASSPVGGQRNSPLHF. The CDR3 nucleotides read TGCGCCAGCAGCCCCGTAGGGGGACAGAGGAATTCACCCCTCCACTTT.

The V gene is TRBV15, the J gene TRBJ2-3, with D possibly being TRBD2 (7 bases). The V and J ends lost 1 base and 2 bases respectively, with 16 bases between them. Germline V gene sequence: CDR1 LNHNV, CDR2 YYDKDF (reference sequence). The CDR3 is 17 residues long. CDR3: CATSRGRGATYTDTQYF. The CDR3 DNA follows: TGTGCCACCAGCAGAGGACGGGGGGCAACCTACACAGATACGCAGTATTTT. The whole variable domain, remainder taken from reference TRBV15 and TRBJ2-3, is DAMVIQNPRYQVTQFGKPVTLSCSQTLNHNVMYWYQQKSSQAPKLLFHYYDKDFNNEADTPDNFQSRRPNTSFCFLDIRSPGLGDTAMYLCATSRGRGATYTDTQYFGPGTRLTVL.

The V call is TRBV6-1, the J call TRBJ1-2, with TRBD1 as a possible D gene (6 bases). CDR1 is MNHNS and CDR2 is SASEGT in the germline V gene. The ends were cut back, 1 base at V and 7 bases at J, with 13 bases in the middle. The CDR3 is 14 amino acids. CDR3 residues: CASSEVRGGSGYTF. The DNA of the CDR3 is TGTGCCAGCAGTGAAGTGAGGGGGGGGTCTGGCTACACCTTC.

The chain uses TRBV6-5 and TRBJ2-7, with D possibly matching TRBD2 (5 bases). V lost 8 bases and J 0 bases, leaving 14 bases between the germline ends. CDR3 length: 14 amino acids. Germline assignment: CDR1 MNHEY and CDR2 SVGAGI. DNA of the CDR3: TGTGCCAGCTTTAGCTGGGAGAGCTCCTACGAGCAGTACTTC. Its protein is CASFSWESSYEQYF.